These T cell receptor beta chains were read from a single sample in a study of high-grade serous ovarian cancer treatment subgroups. Measured with immunoSEQ multiplex PCR; TCRdb has only the in-frame clones, and not every one. The table lists under 15,000 clones, around 90% of them singletons. The sample consisted of tumor tissue. Source of these receptors: a human donor with high-grade serous ovarian cancer. Each CDR3 is given with its conserved first and last residue. The order of the fields is CDR3 protein, CDR3 length, V gene.

CASSDSGRGVQFF 13 TRBV6-4
CASSPRLAGGYYSSYNEQFF 20 TRBV27
CASSQDGERTYSNTGELFF 19 TRBV4-2
CASSELVGGTGELFF 15 TRBV6-4
CASSETGVDNYGYTF 15 TRBV4-1
CASSMTSGVYNEQFF 15 TRBV5-4
CASRETTHEGTDKKAGELFF 20 TRBV27
CASSLAIGSTDTQYF 15 TRBV5-8
CASSPGQPRNTEAFF 15 TRBV5-1
CASIDRGGQPQHF 13 TRBV2
CSASETNGYTF 11 TRBV20-1
CASRRQGLTEAFF 13 TRBV28
CASRQDRSTNEKLFF 15 TRBV19
CASSLRGNQPQHF 13 TRBV5-8
CASSSPGDTQYF 12 TRBV7-9
CASIPDRGNYGYTF 14 TRBV2
CASSPGQGQYGYTF 14 TRBV7-3
CASRTGGQIGQPQHF 15 TRBV27
CASSILGTSSDTQYF 15 TRBV11-1
CASSLMAGSNTGELFF 16 TRBV7-2
CASSVGLGDTQYF 13 TRBV2
CASSLERVRGGNTGELFF 18 TRBV7-2
CATSYRSRTYNEQFF 15 TRBV15
CASSPQGAWTEAFF 14 TRBV7-3
CASIGQGNTGELFF 14 TRBV6-5
CASSTRGNRLLNIQYF 16 TRBV7-2
CSVEGLSYGYTF 12 TRBV29-1
CASSPAYNEQFF 12 TRBV7-2
CASSLVSGTDTQYF 14 TRBV27
CASSLQGNYGYTF 13 TRBV28
CASSQWGGDRGNEKLFF 17 TRBV23-1
CASSGRNNSPLHF 13 TRBV19